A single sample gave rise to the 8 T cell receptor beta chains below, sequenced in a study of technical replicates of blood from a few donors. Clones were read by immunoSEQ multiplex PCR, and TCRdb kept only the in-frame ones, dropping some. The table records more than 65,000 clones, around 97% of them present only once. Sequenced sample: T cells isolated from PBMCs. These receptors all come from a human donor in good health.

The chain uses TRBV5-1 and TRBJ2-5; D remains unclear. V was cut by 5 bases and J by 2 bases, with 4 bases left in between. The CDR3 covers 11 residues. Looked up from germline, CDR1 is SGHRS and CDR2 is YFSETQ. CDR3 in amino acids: CASSEQETQYF. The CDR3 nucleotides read TGCGCCAGCAGTGAGCAAGAGACCCAGTACTTC.

CDR3 bases: TGTGCCAGCAGCGTCAAGATATCAGGGGCCTACGAGCAGTACTTC. It translates to CASSVKISGAYEQYF. The V call is TRBV5-6, the J call TRBJ2-7; D is perhaps TRBD1 (6 bases). The CDR3 consists of 15 residues. V lost 4 bases, J lost 2 bases, and 16 bases lay in between. CDR1 and CDR2 from the germline V gene are SGHDT and YYEEEE. The full variable domain, with the rest looked up from reference TRBV5-6 and TRBJ2-7, is DAGVTQSPTHLIKTRGQQVTLRCSPKSGHDTVSWYQQALGQGPQFIFQYYEEEERQRGNFPDRFSGHQFPNYSSELNVNALLLGDSALYLCASSVKISGAYEQYFGPGTRLTVT.

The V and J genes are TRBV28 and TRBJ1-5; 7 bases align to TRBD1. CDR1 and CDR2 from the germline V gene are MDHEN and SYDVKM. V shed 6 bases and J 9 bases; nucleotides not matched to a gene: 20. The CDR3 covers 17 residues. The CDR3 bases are TGTGCCAGCAGCTACGCACGCGGGACAGCGGTAGAAGGGCCCCAGCATTTT. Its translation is CASSYARGTAVEGPQHF.

CDR3 protein: CASSEGQGYGYTF. Here the CDR3 DNA reads TGTGCCAGCAGTGAGGGACAGGGCTATGGCTACACCTTC. This chain connects TRBV6-1 to TRBJ1-2; 9 bases agree with TRBD1. Germline CDR1 is MNHNS and CDR2 is SASEGT. V lost 3 bases and J lost 4; bases outside the gene matches: 0. The CDR3 loop spans 13 amino acids.

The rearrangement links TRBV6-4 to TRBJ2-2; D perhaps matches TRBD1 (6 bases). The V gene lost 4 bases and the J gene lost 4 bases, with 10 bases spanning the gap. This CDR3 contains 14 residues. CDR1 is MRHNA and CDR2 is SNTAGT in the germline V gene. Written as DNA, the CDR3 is TGTGCCAGCAGTGCACAGGGACCCACCGGGGAGCTGTTTTTT. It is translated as CASSAQGPTGELFF.

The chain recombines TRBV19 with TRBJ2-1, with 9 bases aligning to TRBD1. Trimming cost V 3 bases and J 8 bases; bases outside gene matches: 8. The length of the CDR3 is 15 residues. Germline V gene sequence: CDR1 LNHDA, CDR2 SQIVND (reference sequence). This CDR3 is CASSIDRGGLDEQFF. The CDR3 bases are TGTGCCAGTAGTATCGACAGGGGGGGTTTGGATGAGCAGTTCTTC.

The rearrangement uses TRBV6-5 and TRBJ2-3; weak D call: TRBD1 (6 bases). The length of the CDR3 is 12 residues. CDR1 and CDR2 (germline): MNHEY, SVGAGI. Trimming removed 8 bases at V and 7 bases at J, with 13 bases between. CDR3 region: CASLSGTNTQYF. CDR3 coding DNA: TGTGCCAGCCTTTCAGGGACAAATACGCAGTATTTT.

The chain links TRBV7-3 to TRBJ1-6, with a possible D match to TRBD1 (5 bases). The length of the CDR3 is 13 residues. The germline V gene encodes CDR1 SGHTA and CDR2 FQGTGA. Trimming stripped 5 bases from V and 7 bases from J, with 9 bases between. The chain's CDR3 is CASSRQLNSPLHF. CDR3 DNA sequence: TGTGCCAGCAGCCGACAGCTAAATTCACCCCTCCACTTT.